The 26 T cell receptor beta chains presented below share a single source sample, sequenced in a study of blood T cell repertoires in COVID-19. The table came from immunoSEQ multiplex PCR; TCRdb's copy has only in-frame clones and leaves some out. The sample contains 120,000 or so clones, 76% of which appear only once. The sequenced sample was peripheral blood. These receptors came from a woman of 80 years or more with acute or convalescent COVID-19.

The rearrangement joins TRBV7-2 to TRBJ2-7; 7 nucleotides line up with TRBD2. The CDR3 spans 17 residues. CDR1 is SGHTA and CDR2 is FQGNSA in the germline V gene. The ends lost 1 base at V and 1 base at J; junction bases unmatched: 10. The CDR3 bases are TGTGCCAGCAGCTTAGGTGCTAGCGGTAACCCATCCTACGAGCAGTACTTC. Translating gives CASSLGASGNPSYEQYF.

The CDR3 is CASSPAVEETQYF. The CDR3 coding sequence is TGTGCCAGCTCACCAGCGGTCGAAGAGACCCAGTACTTC. V is TRBV18 and J is TRBJ2-5; unclear D gene. The CDR3 is 13 residues long. V dropped 2 bases and J dropped 3 bases, with 7 bases sitting between them. The germline gives CDR1 KGHSH, CDR2 LQKENI. The whole variable domain, remainder taken from reference TRBV18 and TRBJ2-5, is NAGVMQNPRHLVRRRGQEARLRCSPMKGHSHVYWYRQLPEEGLKFMVYLQKENIIDESGMPKERFSAEFPKEGPSILRIQQVVRGDSAAYFCASSPAVEETQYFGPGTRLLVL.

The chain employs TRBV6-6 and TRBJ1-1, with D hard to call. Germline lookup yields CDR1 MNHNY and CDR2 SVGAGI (reference sequence). Trimming took 2 bases from V and 3 from J, leaving 13 bases between them. This CDR3 has 15 residues. For the CDR3, the DNA is TGTGCCAGCAGTTACGAAACGCCAAGAGACACTGAAGCTTTCTTT. Translation gives CASSYETPRDTEAFF.

The chain carries TRBV27 and TRBJ1-2; 7 nucleotides agree with TRBD1. V shed 3 bases, J shed 2 bases, and the junction held 12 bases outside the gene matches. Germline CDR1 is MNHEY and CDR2 is SMNVEV (reference sequence). The CDR3 runs to 17 residues. CDR3 DNA sequence: TGTGCCAGCAGTTTCCACCATGATGACAGGGTCAACTATGGCTACACCTTC. Translating it yields CASSFHHDDRVNYGYTF.

The V call is TRBV19, the J call TRBJ2-6; 9 nucleotides align to TRBD1. CDR1 is LNHDA, CDR2 SQIVND, per germline (reference sequence). The CDR3 spans 17 residues. J lost 3 bases, V lost 3 bases, and 6 bases had no gene match. CDR3 nucleotide sequence: TGTGCCAGTAGTATTGGCAACAGGGGGCATGGGGCCAACGTCCTGACTTTC. Translated, it gives CASSIGNRGHGANVLTF. Complete variable domain (other parts from reference TRBV19 and TRBJ2-6): DGGITQSPKYLFRKEGQNVTLSCEQNLNHDAMYWYRQDPGQGLRLIYYSQIVNDFQKGDIAEGYSVSREKKESFPLTVTSAQKNPTAFYLCASSIGNRGHGANVLTFGAGSRLTVL.

V usage is TRBV21-1 and J usage is TRBJ2-3; the D segment call TRBD2 is taken from the table without a DNA check. TRBV21-1 is a listed pseudogene. This CDR3 has 13 amino acids. This CDR3 is CASSKFSGTMQYF. DNA for the CDR3: TGTGCCAGCAGCAAGTTTAGCGGGACTATGCAGTATTTT.

The J gene is TRBJ1-2, the V gene TRBV7-8; 10 bases are shared with TRBD1. After removal of 1 base from V and 7 bases from J, the junction contained 6 bases not matched to a gene. Germline-derived CDR1 and CDR2 are SGHVS and FQNEAQ. The CDR3 is 15 amino acids. The CDR3 here is CASSLERQGAGGYTF. The CDR3 region has the DNA TGTGCCAGCAGCTTAGAGAGACAGGGGGCGGGTGGCTACACCTTC.

The chain couples TRBV30 to TRBJ1-6, with 7 bases fitting TRBD1. The germline CDR1 and CDR2 sequences are GTSNPN and SVGIG (reference sequence). The CDR3 has 14 amino acids. The V and J ends lost 2 bases and 8 bases, in that order; junction bases with no gene match: 6. The CDR3 sequence: CAWSLAGGHSPLHF. The CDR3, as DNA: TGTGCCTGGAGTTTGGCAGGGGGTCATTCACCCCTCCACTTT. The full variable domain, in which reference TRBV30 and TRBJ1-6 provide the parts outside the CDR3, is SQTIHQWPATLVQPVGSPLSLECTVEGTSNPNLYWYRQAAGRGLQLLFYSVGIGQISSEVPQNLSASRPQDRQFILSSKKLLLSDSGFYLCAWSLAGGHSPLHFGNGTRLTVT.

The rearrangement joins TRBV29-1 to TRBJ2-7; D call uncertain. The germline V gene has CDR1 SQVTM and CDR2 ANQGSEA. Trimming removed 5 bases from V and 0 bases from J, with 8 bases in between. This CDR3 contains 12 residues. The chain's CDR3 is CSVKESSYEQYF. The CDR3 bases are TGCAGCGTTAAGGAGAGCTCCTACGAGCAGTACTTC.

The rearrangement links TRBV11-2 to TRBJ2-5; D is undetermined. V was clipped by 5 bases and J by 5 bases, with 15 bases between them. Germline CDR1 is SGHAT and CDR2 is FQNNGV. This CDR3 has 14 amino acids. The CDR3 DNA reads TGTGCCAGCAGCCCCGTTAGCCGCGTCGAGACCCAGTACTTC. Amino acids: CASSPVSRVETQYF.

The chain couples TRBV7-9 to TRBJ1-1, with 7 bases matching TRBD1. The CDR3 is 12 residues long. With 1 base clipped from V and 8 bases from J, the junction kept 1 base outside the gene matches. Germline V CDR1 and CDR2: SEHNR, FQNEAQ (reference sequence). The CDR3: CASSLGQGEAFF. Here the CDR3 DNA reads TGTGCCAGCAGCTTAGGACAGGGAGAAGCTTTCTTT.

This CDR3 reads CAWRGHPNSPLHF. CDR3 coding DNA: TGTGCCTGGAGGGGACACCCTAATTCACCCCTCCACTTT. The genes are TRBV30 and TRBJ1-6, with D possibly matching TRBD1 (6 bases). CDR3 size: 13 residues. CDR1 and CDR2 from the germline V gene are GTSNPN and SVGIG (reference sequence). V lost 3 bases and J lost 6, with 9 bases in between.

V and J are TRBV6-5 and TRBJ1-6, with TRBD1 matching over 9 bases. This CDR3 contains 16 residues. V lost 0 bases to trimming and J lost 10 bases; unmatched junction nucleotides: 7. Germline V CDR1 and CDR2: MNHEY, SVGAGI. The CDR3 DNA follows: TGTGCCAGCAGTTACTCACAGGGGGCCCTTATATCACCCCTCCACTTT. Its protein is CASSYSQGALISPLHF.

The J gene is TRBJ2-7, the V gene TRBV5-4; TRBD1 matches 12 bases. The V segment lost 4 bases and the J segment 5 bases; nucleotides outside the gene matches: 13. CDR3 size: 17 residues. Per the germline V gene, CDR1 is SGHNT and CDR2 is YYREEE (reference sequence). Here the CDR3 reads CASSPQVGTGGRHEQYF. DNA for the CDR3: TGTGCCAGCAGCCCCCAGGTAGGGACAGGGGGCCGGCACGAGCAGTACTTC. Combining the CDR3 with reference TRBV5-4 and TRBJ2-7 gives the whole variable domain ETGVTQSPTHLIKTRGQQVTLRCSSQSGHNTVSWYQQALGQGPQFIFQYYREEENGRGNFPPRFSGLQFPNYSSELNVNALELDDSALYLCASSPQVGTGGRHEQYFGPGTRLTVT.

V and J are TRBV7-6 and TRBJ2-3; 10 bases map to TRBD2. Germline CDR1 and CDR2: SGHVS and FNYEAQ. J gave up 1 base and V 0 bases, and 4 bases lay outside the gene matches. The CDR3 runs to 17 residues. CDR3 nucleotide sequence: TGTGCCAGCAGCTTAGCGGCCGGGACTAGCGGCACAGATACGCAGTATTTT. Translating gives CASSLAAGTSGTDTQYF.

V and J are TRBV10-1 and TRBJ1-4; 11 nucleotides align to TRBD1. Looked up from germline, CDR1 is WNHNN and CDR2 is SYGVQD (reference sequence). V lost 6 bases and J lost 6; bases outside the gene matches: 3. CDR3 length: 14 residues. This chain's CDR3 is CASSRTGGDEKLFF. The CDR3 DNA sequence: TGCGCCAGCAGCCGGACAGGGGGCGATGAAAAACTGTTTTTT.

The gene calls are TRBV20-1 and TRBJ2-7; perhaps TRBD1 as D (7 bases). CDR3 length equals 16 residues. Germline V gene lookup returns CDR1 DFQATT and CDR2 SNEGSKA (reference sequence). Between the trimmed V and J ends, which lost 3 bases and 1 base, there was a span of 19 bases. In nucleotides, the CDR3 is TGCAGTGCTAGTTCGGGCAGGGGGGTATTTTCCTACGAGCAGTACTTC. Protein sequence: CSASSGRGVFSYEQYF.

This chain uses TRBV9 with TRBJ1-6, with D unresolved. The germline V gene has CDR1 SGDLS and CDR2 YYNGEE. This CDR3 is 17 amino acids long. V was cut by 0 bases and J by 4 bases, with 14 bases left in between. The CDR3 nucleotides are TGTGCCAGCAGCGTAGGCGACCCTCAGACTTATAATTCACCCCTCCACTTT. Translation: CASSVGDPQTYNSPLHF.

V usage is TRBV12-5 and J usage is TRBJ2-1, with 10 bases aligning to TRBD2. This CDR3 has 15 residues. Germline CDR1 reads LGHNT; CDR2 reads FRNRAP. V gave up 5 bases and J gave up 4 bases; unmatched junction bases: 5. The CDR3 bases are TGTGCTAGTGGTCCCGGACTAGCGGTGTACAATGAGCAGTTCTTC. Its protein product is CASGPGLAVYNEQFF.

The V and J genes are TRBV5-1 and TRBJ2-7; 8 nucleotides match TRBD1. The CDR3 runs to 14 residues. The V gene's germline CDR1 is SGHRS and CDR2 YFSETQ. The J segment lost 3 bases and the V segment lost 1 base, leaving 3 bases of the junction unmatched. The CDR3 region is CASSLRQGFYEQYF. In DNA form, the CDR3 reads TGCGCCAGCAGCTTGAGACAGGGGTTCTACGAGCAGTACTTC.

The chain has TRBV29-1 and TRBJ2-1; 7 bases are a match to TRBD1. Germline V lookup: CDR1 SQVTM, CDR2 ANQGSEA. CDR3 size: 14 residues. Trimming cost V 6 bases and J 2 bases; bases outside gene matches: 7. The CDR3 nucleotides are TGCAGCGTATCCGGGACAGTTACCTACAATGAGCAGTTCTTC. It codes for CSVSGTVTYNEQFF.

This chain uses TRBV30 with TRBJ2-5; D is uncertain. V lost 2 bases to trimming and J lost 5 bases, with 6 bases between them. The germline V gene has CDR1 GTSNPN and CDR2 SVGIG (reference sequence). The CDR3 length is 11 residues. CDR3 amino acids: CAWSSRETQYF. CDR3 DNA sequence: TGTGCCTGGAGTTCCCGGGAGACCCAGTACTTC.

V gene TRBV2 combines with J gene TRBJ2-1; 8 nucleotides line up with TRBD1. Germline V gene sequence: CDR1 SNHLY, CDR2 FYNNEI. The V segment lost 3 bases and the J segment 8 bases; nucleotides outside the gene matches: 6. CDR3 length equals 14 residues. The CDR3 loop is CASSDDRGWDEQFF. The CDR3 bases are TGTGCCAGCAGTGACGACAGGGGATGGGATGAGCAGTTCTTC.

The CDR3 nucleotides read TGTGCCAGCAGCTTAGCGCCAGCGGGTAATGGAGATACGCAGTATTTT. Translating gives CASSLAPAGNGDTQYF. The chain employs TRBV7-6 and TRBJ2-3, with D tentatively TRBD2 (6 bases). The CDR3 contains 16 residues. With 0 bases removed from V and 5 bases from J, the gap between germline ends came to 15 bases. Germline V lookup: CDR1 SGHVS, CDR2 FNYEAQ.

The chain couples TRBV10-1 to TRBJ2-1, with 7 bases fitting TRBD1. The CDR3 sequence is 17 residues long. Germline V gene sequence: CDR1 WNHNN, CDR2 SYGVQD (reference sequence). V dropped 6 bases and J dropped 2; count of bases not matched to a gene: 13. The CDR3 DNA sequence: TGCGCCAGCAGCGGAGTTGCCGGGACAGTGACCTACAATGAGCAGTTCTTC. This translates into CASSGVAGTVTYNEQFF.

The chain uses TRBV28 and TRBJ1-2, with 7 bases that match TRBD1. The germline gives CDR1 MDHEN, CDR2 SYDVKM. J gave up 8 bases and V 3 bases, and 6 bases lay outside the gene matches. The CDR3 has 13 amino acids. The CDR3 region is CASSFRQGLGYTF. The CDR3 coding sequence is TGTGCCAGCAGTTTCCGACAGGGTCTGGGCTACACCTTC.